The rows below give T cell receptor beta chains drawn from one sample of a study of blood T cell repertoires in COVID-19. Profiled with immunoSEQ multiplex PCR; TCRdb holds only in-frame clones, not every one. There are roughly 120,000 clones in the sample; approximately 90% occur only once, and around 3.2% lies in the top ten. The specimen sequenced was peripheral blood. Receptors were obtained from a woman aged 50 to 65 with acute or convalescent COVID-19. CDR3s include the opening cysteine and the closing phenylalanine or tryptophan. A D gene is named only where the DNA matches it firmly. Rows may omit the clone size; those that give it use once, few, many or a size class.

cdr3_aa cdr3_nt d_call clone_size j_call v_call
CASSLKPSGLTGELFF TGCGCCAGCAGCTTGAAGCCTAGCGGACTCACCGGGGAGCTGTTTTTT TRBD2 - TRBJ2-2 TRBV5-1
CASSWGDTGELFF TGTGCCAGCAGTTGGGGGGACACCGGGGAGCTGTTTTTT - few TRBJ2-2 TRBV27
CASSLGGTASYEQYF TGCGCCAGCAGCTTGGGGGGCACAGCAAGTTACGAGCAGTACTTC - - TRBJ2-7 TRBV5-1
CASSQGLLEPYNEQFF TGTGCCAGCAGCCAGGGCCTACTAGAGCCCTACAATGAGCAGTTCTTC - - TRBJ2-1 TRBV3-1/TRBV3-2
CASSLAATSGRTGELFF TGTGCCAGCAGCTTAGCTGCTACTAGCGGGAGGACCGGGGAGCTGTTTTTT TRBD2 - TRBJ2-2 TRBV11-2
CASSPPTGGYYEQYF TGTGCCAGCAGCCCACCCACAGGGGGGTACTACGAGCAGTACTTC TRBD1 - TRBJ2-7 TRBV4-2
CASSLAGVAGRGEQFF TGTGCCAGCAGCTTAGCGGGGGTAGCGGGACGGGGTGAGCAGTTCTTC TRBD2 - TRBJ2-1 TRBV7-2
CASSYGGTNNEQFF TGTGCCAGCAGTTACGGGGGGACCAACAATGAGCAGTTCTTC - - TRBJ2-1 TRBV6-6
CASSQDLGGRSGELFF TGTGCCAGCAGCCAAGACCTCGGGGGTCGAAGCGGGGAGCTGTTTTTT - - TRBJ2-2 TRBV4-2
CATSAQTGPDTQYF TGTGCCACCAGTGCCCAGACAGGGCCAGATACGCAGTATTTT TRBD1 - TRBJ2-3 TRBV24-1
CASTSSYEQYF TGTGCCAGCACTAGCTCCTACGAGCAGTACTTC - - TRBJ2-7 TRBV28
CATRTSGSNTQYF TGTGCCACCCGGACTAGCGGGAGCAATACGCAGTATTTT TRBD2 - TRBJ2-3 TRBV19
CASSKEGQGAYPSSGANVLTF TGTGCCAGCAGCAAAGAAGGGCAGGGGGCGTACCCCAGCTCTGGGGCCAACGTCCTGACTTTC - - TRBJ2-6 TRBV21-1
CASSSSGRADNEQFF TGTGCCAGCAGCTCCAGCGGGAGGGCCGACAATGAGCAGTTCTTC TRBD2 - TRBJ2-1 TRBV11-2